This is a list of T cell receptor beta chains from one sample in a study of blood T cell repertoires in COVID-19. The protocol was immunoSEQ multiplex PCR, while the TCRdb copy is restricted to in-frame clones and leaves out a portion. In the table there are about 120,000 clones, about 87% of which are singletons. The specimen sequenced was peripheral blood. These receptors all stem from a woman aged 50 to 60 with acute or convalescent COVID-19. The CDR3 runs from the conserved cysteine through the conserved F or W. D genes are given only for firm matches. The size field is filled for only some rows; it gives once, few, many or a size class.

TRBV29-1,NA,TRBD2,TRBJ2-7,TGCAGCGTTGGGTGGGCGGGAGACGAGCAGTACTTC,CSVGWAGDEQYF
TRBV3-1/TRBV3-2,NA,TRBD2,TRBJ2-5,TGTGCCAGCAGCCAGGGAGGGGAAGAGACCCAGTACTTC,CASSQGGEETQYF
TRBV7-9,NA,TRBD2,TRBJ2-2,TGTGCCAGCAGCTTAGCTGGGATCGGGACTAGCATCTCCGGGGAGCTGTTTTTT,CASSLAGIGTSISGELFF
TRBV9,NA,TRBD2,TRBJ2-2,TGTGCCAGCAGCGTAGTTAGCGGGGCGAACACCGGGGAGCTGTTTTTT,CASSVVSGANTGELFF
TRBV9,NA,NA,TRBJ2-1,TGTGCCAGCAGCGCCCTTCCCTCATATAGCGCGAGCGCCTACAATGAGCAGTTCTTC,CASSALPSYSASAYNEQFF
TRBV5-6,NA,NA,TRBJ2-2,TGTGCCAGCAGCTTGGATTATGAGGAGTCCACCGGGGAGCTGTTTTTT,CASSLDYEESTGELFF
TRBV29-1,few,TRBD1,TRBJ1-2,TGCAGCGACGACGGGACAGGGGAAACACTATGGTTAGGCTACACCTTC,CSDDGTGETLWLGYTF
TRBV9,NA,NA,TRBJ2-2,TGTGCCAGCAGCTTATCTAGCACCCCGAGGACCGGGGAGCTGTTTTTT,CASSLSSTPRTGELFF
TRBV7-8,NA,NA,TRBJ1-1,TGTGCCAGCAGTTTGGGGCCGGGGGATATGGCTTTCTTT,CASSLGPGDMAFF
TRBV7-2,NA,NA,TRBJ1-2,TGTGCCAGCAGCCCCCGGGACACATCCTATGGCTACACCTTC,CASSPRDTSYGYTF
TRBV28,NA,NA,TRBJ2-7,TGTGCCAGCAGTTTGGACCCTCGGGGTTCTCACGAGCAGTACTTC,CASSLDPRGSHEQYF
TRBV27,once,NA,TRBJ2-7,TGTGCCAGCAGCCTAATCGGGGGTTCCGAGCAGTACTTC,CASSLIGGSEQYF
TRBV18,NA,TRBD2,TRBJ2-2,TGTGCCAGCTCACCACCCTCGGTCCAGGGCGGCGGGAGGAGGACCGGGGAGCTGTTTTTT,CASSPPSVQGGGRRTGELFF
TRBV25-1,NA,TRBD2,TRBJ2-1,TGTGCCAGCAGAGTAGCGGGAGTGGAGGAGCAGTTCTTC,CASRVAGVEEQFF
TRBV27,once,TRBD1,TRBJ1-2,TGTGCCAGCAGATCCCCGGGACAGGGGGCAGGAGGCTACACCTTC,CASRSPGQGAGGYTF
TRBV7-2,NA,NA,TRBJ2-7,TGTGCCAGCAGCCGAGGGCAGGACGAGCAGTACTTC,CASSRGQDEQYF
TRBV6-5,NA,TRBD2,TRBJ2-2,TGTGCCAGCAGCCCCCTAGCGGGAGATGCCGGGGAGCTGTTTTTT,CASSPLAGDAGELFF
TRBV6-6,NA,TRBD2,TRBJ2-1,TGTGCCAGCAGTCCCCCAGGGACACTAGCGGGGAATGAGCAGTTCTTC,CASSPPGTLAGNEQFF
TRBV2,NA,NA,TRBJ2-1,TGTGCCAGCCGGACAGAAGGAAGCTCCTACAATGAGCAGTTCTTC,CASRTEGSSYNEQFF
TRBV3-1/TRBV3-2,once,TRBD1,TRBJ2-3,TGTGCCAGCAGCCCGCGACAGGGCTCCACAGATACGCAGTATTTT,CASSPRQGSTDTQYF
TRBV4-3,NA,NA,TRBJ1-6,TGCGCCAGCAGCCAAGAGGCGGGTTACTATAATTCACCCCTCCACTTT,CASSQEAGYYNSPLHF
TRBV5-6,NA,NA,TRBJ1-6,TGTGCCAGCAGCTTTACAGGGACCAATTCACCCCTCCACTTT,CASSFTGTNSPLHF
TRBV5-1,NA,NA,TRBJ1-6,TGCGCCAGCAGCTCCGGGGGTAACAGTCCCCTTCTGTCACCCCTCCACTTT,CASSSGGNSPLLSPLHF
TRBV6-6,NA,NA,TRBJ2-7,TGTGCCAGCAGTTACCCCGGGTCCTCCTCCTACGAGCAGTACTTC,CASSYPGSSSYEQYF
TRBV18,NA,TRBD1,TRBJ1-6,TGTGCCAGCTCAAGACAGGGGTCGGATAATTCACCCCTCCACTTT,CASSRQGSDNSPLHF